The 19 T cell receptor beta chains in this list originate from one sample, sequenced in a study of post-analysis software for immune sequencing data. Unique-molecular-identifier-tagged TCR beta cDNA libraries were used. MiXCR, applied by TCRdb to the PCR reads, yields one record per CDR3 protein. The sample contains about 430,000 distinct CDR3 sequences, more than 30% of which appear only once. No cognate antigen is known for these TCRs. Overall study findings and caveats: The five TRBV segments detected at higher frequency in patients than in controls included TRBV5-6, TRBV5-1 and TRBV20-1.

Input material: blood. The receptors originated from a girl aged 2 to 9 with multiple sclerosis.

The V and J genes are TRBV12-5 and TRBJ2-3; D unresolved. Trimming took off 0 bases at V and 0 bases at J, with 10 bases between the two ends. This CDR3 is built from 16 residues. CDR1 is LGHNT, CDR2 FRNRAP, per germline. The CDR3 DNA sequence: TGTGCTAGTGGTTTGGTAACAGCCTCTAGCACAGATACGCAGTATTTT. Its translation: CASGLVTASSTDTQYF.

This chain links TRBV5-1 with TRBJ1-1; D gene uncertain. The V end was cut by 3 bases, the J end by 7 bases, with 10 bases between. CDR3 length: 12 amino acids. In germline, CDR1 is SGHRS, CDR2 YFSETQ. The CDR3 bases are TGCGCCAGCAGCTCTGGACGGATTGAAGCTTTCTTT. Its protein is CASSSGRIEAFF.

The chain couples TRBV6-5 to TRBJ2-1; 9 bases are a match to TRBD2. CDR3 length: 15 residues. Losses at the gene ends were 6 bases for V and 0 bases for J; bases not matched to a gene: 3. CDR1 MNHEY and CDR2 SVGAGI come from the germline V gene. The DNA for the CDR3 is TGTGCCAGCAGCCGACTAGCGGACTCCTACAATGAGCAGTTCTTC. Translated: CASSRLADSYNEQFF.

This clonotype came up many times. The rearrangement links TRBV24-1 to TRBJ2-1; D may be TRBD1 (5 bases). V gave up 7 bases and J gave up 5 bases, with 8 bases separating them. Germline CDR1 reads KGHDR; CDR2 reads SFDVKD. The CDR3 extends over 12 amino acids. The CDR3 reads CATSPRDNEQFF. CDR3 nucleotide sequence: TGTGCCACCAGCCCCAGGGACAATGAGCAGTTCTTC.

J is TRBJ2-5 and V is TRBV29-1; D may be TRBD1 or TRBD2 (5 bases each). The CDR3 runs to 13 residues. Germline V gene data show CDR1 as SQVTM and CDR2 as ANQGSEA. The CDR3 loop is CSAGGTVQETQYF. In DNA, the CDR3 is TGCAGTGCGGGTGGGACCGTTCAAGAGACCCAGTACTTC.

CDR3 nucleotide sequence: TGTGCCAGCAGCTTGCGACCGGACGGGGACAATGAGCAGTTCTTC. It translates to CASSLRPDGDNEQFF. This chain joins TRBV7-9 and TRBJ2-1; possible D gene TRBD2, 5 bases. This CDR3 has 15 amino acids. The V end was cut by 3 bases, the J end by 5 bases, with 14 bases between. Germline CDR1 and CDR2: SEHNR and FQNEAQ (reference sequence).

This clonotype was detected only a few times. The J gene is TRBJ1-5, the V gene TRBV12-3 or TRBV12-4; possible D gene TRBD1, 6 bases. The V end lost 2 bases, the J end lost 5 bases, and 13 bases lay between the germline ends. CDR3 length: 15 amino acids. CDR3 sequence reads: CASSLWGGEYQPQHF. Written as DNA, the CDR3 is TGTGCCAGCAGTTTATGGGGGGGCGAATATCAGCCCCAGCATTTT.

DNA for the CDR3: TGTGCCAGCAGACAAGGAGAGACTAATGAAAAACTGTTTTTT. It encodes CASRQGETNEKLFF. The chain couples TRBV7-9 to TRBJ1-4, with D unclear. The V end lost 6 bases, the J end lost 2 bases, and 10 bases lay between the germline ends. The CDR3 loop spans 14 amino acids. Germline V gene data show CDR1 as SEHNR and CDR2 as FQNEAQ (reference sequence).

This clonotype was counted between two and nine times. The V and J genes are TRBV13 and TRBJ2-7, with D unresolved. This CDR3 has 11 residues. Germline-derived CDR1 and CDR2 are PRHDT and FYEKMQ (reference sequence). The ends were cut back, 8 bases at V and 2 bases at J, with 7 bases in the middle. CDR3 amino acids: CASAQAYEQYF. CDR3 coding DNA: TGTGCCAGCGCGCAGGCCTACGAGCAGTACTTC.

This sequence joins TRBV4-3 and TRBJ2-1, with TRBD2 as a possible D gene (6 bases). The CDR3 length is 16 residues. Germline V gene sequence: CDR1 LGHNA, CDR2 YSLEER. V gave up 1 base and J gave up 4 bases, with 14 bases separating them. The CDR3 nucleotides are TGCGCCAGCAGCCAAGGGGCGGGACGGACTTACAATGAGCAGTTCTTC. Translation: CASSQGAGRTYNEQFF.

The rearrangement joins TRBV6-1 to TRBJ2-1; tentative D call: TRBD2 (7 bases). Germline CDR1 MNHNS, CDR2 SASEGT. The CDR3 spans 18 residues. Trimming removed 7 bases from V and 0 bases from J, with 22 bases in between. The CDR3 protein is CASTKGGGLSYSYNEQFF. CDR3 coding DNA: TGTGCCAGCACCAAGGGAGGGGGGCTTTCCTACTCCTACAATGAGCAGTTCTTC.

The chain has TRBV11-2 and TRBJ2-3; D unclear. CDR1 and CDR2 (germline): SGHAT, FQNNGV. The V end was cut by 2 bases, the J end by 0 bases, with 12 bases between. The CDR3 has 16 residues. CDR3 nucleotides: TGTGCCAGCAGCTTAAGGTTTACGTCTAGCACAGATACGCAGTATTTT. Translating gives CASSLRFTSSTDTQYF.

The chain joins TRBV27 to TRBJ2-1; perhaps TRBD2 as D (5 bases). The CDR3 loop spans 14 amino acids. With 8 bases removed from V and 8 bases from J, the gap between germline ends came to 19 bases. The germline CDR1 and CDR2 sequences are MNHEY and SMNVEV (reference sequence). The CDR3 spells CASRQWEQEHEQFF. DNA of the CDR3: TGTGCCAGCCGTCAGTGGGAGCAAGAACATGAGCAGTTCTTC.

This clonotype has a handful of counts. The CDR3 region is CASSPAGGSYEQYF. Here the CDR3 DNA reads TGTGCCAGCAGCCCAGCGGGGGGTTCCTACGAGCAGTACTTC. The chain carries TRBV7-2 and TRBJ2-7, with 9 bases aligning to TRBD2. Per germline, CDR1 SGHTA and CDR2 FQGNSA. After removal of 5 bases from V and 1 base from J, the junction contained 3 bases not matched to a gene. The CDR3 is 14 residues long.

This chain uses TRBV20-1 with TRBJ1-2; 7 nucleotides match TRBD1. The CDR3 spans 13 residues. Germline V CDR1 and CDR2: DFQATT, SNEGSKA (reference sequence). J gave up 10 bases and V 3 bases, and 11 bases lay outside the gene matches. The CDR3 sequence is CSASPGTANLYTF. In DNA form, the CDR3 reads TGCAGTGCTAGTCCCGGGACAGCCAACCTCTACACCTTC.

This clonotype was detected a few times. CDR3 sequence (DNA): TGTGCCAGCAGCCAGGATACTAGTTCCACCTACAATGAGCAGTTCTTC. Translated: CASSQDTSSTYNEQFF. V usage is TRBV4-2 and J usage is TRBJ2-1, with D possibly being TRBD2 (5 bases). Trimming shortened V by 3 bases and J by 2 bases, and 14 bases separated the two germline ends. Per the germline V gene, CDR1 is LGHNA and CDR2 is YNFKEQ. The length of the CDR3 is 16 residues.

CDR3 nucleotide sequence: TGTGCCAGCAGTGGGGGTCAGGGGGGATATGGCTACACCTTC. The encoded protein is CASSGGQGGYGYTF. The V call is TRBV2, the J call TRBJ1-2; 7 bases fit TRBD1. V trimming: 4 bases; J trimming: 5 bases; junction bases outside the gene matches: 7. Germline V CDR1 and CDR2: SNHLY, FYNNEI. This CDR3 comprises 14 residues.

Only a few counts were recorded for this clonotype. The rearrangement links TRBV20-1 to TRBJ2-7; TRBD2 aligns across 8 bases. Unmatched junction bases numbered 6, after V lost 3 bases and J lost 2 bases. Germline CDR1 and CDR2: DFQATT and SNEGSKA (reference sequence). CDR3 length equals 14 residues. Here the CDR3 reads CSASSLAEPYEQYF. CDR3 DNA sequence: TGCAGTGCTAGTTCACTAGCGGAGCCCTACGAGCAGTACTTC.

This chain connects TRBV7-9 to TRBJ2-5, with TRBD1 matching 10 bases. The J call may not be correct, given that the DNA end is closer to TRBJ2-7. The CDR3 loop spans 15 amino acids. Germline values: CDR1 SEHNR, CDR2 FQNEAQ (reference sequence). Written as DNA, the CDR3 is TGTGCCAGCAGCTTAGTCCCGGGACAGGGGATCGAGCAGTACTTC. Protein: CASSLVPGQGIEQYF.